This TCR beta chain was sequenced during a study of cytomegalovirus exposure and HLA in healthy donors. It was with 60 Vbeta and 13 Jbeta primers that the PCR ran. Repertoires were generated with immunoSEQ multiplex PCR, while TCRdb's copy carries only in-frame clones and drops some. Of fewer than 200,000 clones in the sample, roughly 86% were seen once. The CDR3 is 14 residues long. V was pared by 7 bases and J by 11 bases, with 12 bases of the junction left unmatched. CDR1 is MNHNS, CDR2 SASEGT, per germline. What was sequenced was PBMCs. The clonotype comes from a man between 35 and 55 years old in good health and CMV-seropositive. The chain recombines TRBV6-1 with TRBJ1-1; TRBD1 aligns across 11 bases. The CDR3 bases are TGTGCCAGCAATTTTCCGGGACAGGGGGTGAGTGCTTTCTTT. Translated: CASNFPGQGVSAFF.